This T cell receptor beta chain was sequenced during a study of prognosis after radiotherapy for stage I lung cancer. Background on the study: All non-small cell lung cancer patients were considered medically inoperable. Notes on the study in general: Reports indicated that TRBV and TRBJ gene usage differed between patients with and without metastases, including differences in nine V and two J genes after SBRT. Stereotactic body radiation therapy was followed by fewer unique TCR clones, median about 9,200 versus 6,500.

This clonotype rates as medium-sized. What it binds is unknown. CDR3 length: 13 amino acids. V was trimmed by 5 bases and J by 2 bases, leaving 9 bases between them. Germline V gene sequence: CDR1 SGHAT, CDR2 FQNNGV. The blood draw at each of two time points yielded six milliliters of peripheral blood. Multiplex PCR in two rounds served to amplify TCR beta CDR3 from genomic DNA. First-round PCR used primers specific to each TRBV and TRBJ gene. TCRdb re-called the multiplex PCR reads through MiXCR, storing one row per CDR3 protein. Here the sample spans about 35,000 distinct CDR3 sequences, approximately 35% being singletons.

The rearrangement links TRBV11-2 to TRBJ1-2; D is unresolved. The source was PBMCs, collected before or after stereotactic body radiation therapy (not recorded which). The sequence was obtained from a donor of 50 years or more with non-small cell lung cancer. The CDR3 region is CASSLGPNYGYTF. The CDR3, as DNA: TGTGCCAGCAGCCTGGGTCCAAACTATGGCTACACCTTC.